The clone carrying this TCR beta chain has just one count. After thawing and overnight rest, PBMC were stained with GMM-loaded CD1B tetramer, viability dye and anti-CD3 for sorting. The CD1B tetramers carried C32 glucose monomycolate purified from Rhodococcus equi. The CDR3 runs to 15 residues. Germline V CDR1 and CDR2: SGHVS, FQNEAQ. Trimming removed 5 bases from V and 8 bases from J; junction bases left unmatched: 12. These data belong to a study of T cells in tuberculosis. Study-level points and caveats: T cells binding CD1B-GMM tetramer weakly possibly escaped the sort.

Profiling relied on immunoSEQ multiplex PCR, and the TCRdb table lists in-frame clones only, not all of them. Of tens of thousands of clones listed, more than 75% are singletons. The gene calls are TRBV7-8 and TRBJ2-1; 7 bases agree with TRBD2. Source material: CD1b-GMM tetramer-negative cells sorted from PBMCs. The receptor's source is an adult woman with latent tuberculosis. This CDR3 is CASSLSRDYVHEQFF. CDR3 bases: TGTGCCAGCAGCCTCTCCCGGGACTACGTGCATGAGCAGTTCTTC.